Each of the 26 T cell receptor beta chains below was sequenced from the same sample in a study of Tregs in tolerant kidney transplant recipients. Sequencing was performed with immunoSEQ multiplex PCR; in TCRdb, only in-frame clones are kept and a portion is missing. Of just under 65,000 clones in the sample, 95% to 98% were seen once. Specimen: Tregs from blood, collected before the transplant. The receptors stem from a human donor who received a combined kidney and bone marrow transplant.

A single count supports this clone. As DNA, the CDR3 is TGTGCCAGCAGTTACTCGACAGGGGGGGACACTGAAGCTTTCTTT. Its protein is CASSYSTGGDTEAFF. This chain uses TRBV6-5 with TRBJ1-1; 9 positions agree with TRBD1. Per the germline V gene, CDR1 is MNHEY and CDR2 is SVGAGI. J lost 3 bases, V lost 0 bases, and 2 bases had no gene match. This CDR3 has 15 residues.

The sample holds one count of this clone. The J gene is TRBJ2-7, the V gene TRBV10-2, with 10 bases aligning to TRBD1. CDR3 size: 15 residues. Germline V lookup: CDR1 WSHSY, CDR2 SAAADI. J was trimmed by 6 bases and V by 3 bases; bases with no gene match: 8. CDR3 in amino acids: CASSDPGQGVLEQYF. Here the CDR3 DNA reads TGCGCCAGCAGTGACCCCGGACAGGGGGTCCTCGAGCAGTACTTC.

This chain joins TRBV27 and TRBJ2-1; perhaps TRBD1 as D (5 bases). The CDR3 spans 18 residues. The germline V gene has CDR1 MNHEY and CDR2 SMNVEV (reference sequence). Trimming stripped 0 bases from V and 4 bases from J, with 19 bases between. The CDR3 region has the DNA TGTGCCAGCAGTTTATCGAAGGGGTCCGTTATCTTATACAATGAGCAGTTCTTC. It translates to CASSLSKGSVILYNEQFF.

This chain links TRBV21-1 with TRBJ2-7; TRBD1, the table's D call, lacks a check against the DNA. TRBV21-1 is labeled a pseudogene. This CDR3 comprises 21 residues. CDR3: CASSKVYFTGTVFTYSYEQYF. In DNA form, the CDR3 reads TGTGCCAGCAGCAAAGTTTATTTTACCGGGACAGTTTTTACGTACTCCTACGAGCAGTACTTC.

The CDR3 loop is CASSPSGSARELFF. CDR3 sequence (DNA): TGTGCCAGTAGTCCCTCCGGGTCCGCGAGGGAGCTGTTTTTT. The rearrangement uses TRBV19 and TRBJ2-2; D call uncertain. Germline V gives CDR1 LNHDA, CDR2 SQIVND (reference sequence). V was shortened by 5 bases and J by 9 bases, with 16 bases between the two germline ends. The CDR3 has 14 residues.

This clone showed up just once. The chain joins TRBV9 to TRBJ1-2; a weak D match, TRBD1 (6 bases). Germline CDR1 is SGDLS and CDR2 is YYNGEE. The CDR3 has 14 amino acids. The V end was cut by 4 bases, the J end by 4 bases, with 14 bases between. CDR3: CASSPRTVPYGYTF. Written as DNA, the CDR3 is TGTGCCAGCAGCCCACGGACAGTCCCCTATGGCTACACCTTC.

The gene calls are TRBV28 and TRBJ2-3; 10 bases line up with TRBD2. Germline loops: CDR1 MDHEN, CDR2 SYDVKM. Trimming removed 6 bases from V and 4 bases from J; junction bases left unmatched: 4. CDR3 length: 14 amino acids. This CDR3 is CASRVAGGADTQYF. As DNA, the CDR3 is TGTGCCAGCAGGGTAGCGGGAGGCGCAGATACGCAGTATTTT.

The rearrangement links TRBV5-5 to TRBJ1-2; 7 nucleotides align to TRBD1. V lost 0 bases and J lost 4; bases outside the gene matches: 3. Germline V gene sequence: CDR1 SGHKS, CDR2 YYEKEE (reference sequence). The CDR3 totals 14 residues. The CDR3 spells CASSLGQGVYGYTF. The CDR3 coding sequence is TGTGCCAGCAGCTTGGGACAGGGCGTCTATGGCTACACCTTC.

This sequence joins TRBV5-1 and TRBJ2-5; TRBD2 is a possible D gene (5 bases). Trimming took off 3 bases at V and 7 bases at J, with 10 bases between the two ends. This CDR3 comprises 12 residues. Germline CDR1 reads SGHRS; CDR2 reads YFSETQ. The CDR3, as DNA: TGCGCCAGCAGCTCTAACCGGGGGACCCAGTACTTC. It is translated as CASSSNRGTQYF.

The chain uses TRBV7-9 and TRBJ2-7; D might be TRBD2 (5 bases). Germline V gives CDR1 SEHNR, CDR2 FQNEAQ (reference sequence). Trimming took off 5 bases at V and 7 bases at J, with 21 bases between the two ends. The CDR3 loop spans 15 amino acids. Here the CDR3 DNA reads TGTGCCAGCAGCCCCGTGTGGGCGCCGGAGGAAGAGCAGTACTTC. Translation: CASSPVWAPEEEQYF.

The chain joins TRBV4-3 to TRBJ2-3, with a possible D match to TRBD2 (6 bases). The germline V gene has CDR1 LGHNA and CDR2 YSLEER. With 0 bases removed from V and 2 bases from J, the gap between germline ends came to 15 bases. The CDR3 is 17 amino acids. The CDR3 nucleotides read TGCGCCAGCAGCCAAGACTTCGGGGCGGGGATCACAGATACGCAGTATTTT. It yields the protein CASSQDFGAGITDTQYF.

A single count supports this clone. The DNA of the CDR3 is TGTGCCAGCAGTCGTAGACAGGAGAAGCCTGAAGCTTTCTTT. Translation: CASSRRQEKPEAFF. The chain employs TRBV6-5 and TRBJ1-1, with TRBD1 as a possible D gene (6 bases). Germline V gene sequence: CDR1 MNHEY, CDR2 SVGAGI. V was trimmed by 5 bases and J by 6 bases, leaving 16 bases between them. This CDR3 is 14 amino acids long.

The rearrangement links TRBV5-8 to TRBJ2-3; 15 nucleotides match TRBD2. Germline V lookup: CDR1 SGHTS, CDR2 YDEGEE. CDR3 length equals 17 residues. V lost 3 bases to trimming and J lost 2 bases; unmatched junction nucleotides: 4. The CDR3 DNA reads as TGTGCCAGCAGCTCCGGACTAGCGGGGGGGTACACAGATACGCAGTATTTT. Its protein product is CASSSGLAGGYTDTQYF. Variable domain in full (rest from reference TRBV5-8 and TRBJ2-3): EAGVTQSPTHLIKTRGQQATLRCSPISGHTSVYWYQQALGLGLQFLLWYDEGEERNRGNFPPRFSGRQFPNYSSELNVNALELEDSALYLCASSSGLAGGYTDTQYFGPGTRLTVL.

The count of this clone is one. The chain has TRBV18 and TRBJ2-5; 13 nucleotides agree with TRBD2. The CDR3 runs 15 residues. Germline CDR1 reads KGHSH; CDR2 reads LQKENI. The ends lost 6 bases at V and 2 bases at J; junction bases unmatched: 3. CDR3 DNA sequence: TGTGCCAGCTCTCCGGGACTAGCGGGACAAGAGACCCAGTACTTC. Encoded protein: CASSPGLAGQETQYF.

This rearrangement joins TRBV5-4 to TRBJ2-2, with 8 bases that match TRBD1. The CDR3 sequence is 15 residues long. V lost 2 bases to trimming and J lost 7 bases; unmatched junction nucleotides: 7. In germline, CDR1 is SGHNT, CDR2 YYREEE (reference sequence). The CDR3 region is CASSLHRGEVGELFF. The CDR3 nucleotides are TGTGCCAGCAGCTTACACAGGGGGGAGGTCGGGGAGCTGTTTTTT.

V is TRBV29-1 and J is TRBJ2-5; 9 bases fit TRBD1. The ends lost 7 bases at V and 5 bases at J; junction bases unmatched: 8. Looked up from germline, CDR1 is SQVTM and CDR2 is ANQGSEA. This CDR3 comprises 13 residues. CDR3 nucleotides: TGCAGCGGCCACAGGGGGCGCGGGGAGACCCAGTACTTC. Translation gives CSGHRGRGETQYF.

The J gene is TRBJ1-1, the V gene TRBV5-1; D gene unclear. The CDR3 runs 13 residues. CDR1 and CDR2 from the germline V gene are SGHRS and YFSETQ. The ends were cut back, 1 base at V and 3 bases at J, with 7 bases in the middle. This CDR3 is CASSLWRDTEAFF. In DNA, the CDR3 is TGCGCCAGCAGCTTGTGGCGGGACACTGAAGCTTTCTTT.

The chain has TRBV29-1 and TRBJ2-7, with 7 bases that match TRBD1. CDR3 size: 12 residues. Looked up from germline, CDR1 is SQVTM and CDR2 is ANQGSEA. J gave up 3 bases and V 6 bases, and 5 bases lay outside the gene matches. CDR3 amino acids: CSVLTGVYEQYF. The CDR3 DNA reads TGCAGCGTACTTACAGGGGTCTACGAGCAGTACTTC.

V and J are TRBV5-4 and TRBJ1-2; D not resolved. CDR1 SGHNT and CDR2 YYREEE come from the germline V gene (reference sequence). V lost 2 bases to trimming and J lost 0 bases, with 2 bases between them. The CDR3 consists of 12 residues. Here the CDR3 DNA reads TGTGCCAGCAGCTTCACTAACTATGGCTACACCTTC. Encoded protein: CASSFTNYGYTF.

This chain uses TRBV6-6 with TRBJ1-2; 8 positions match TRBD1. V was pared by 0 bases and J by 4 bases, with 1 base of the junction left unmatched. The CDR3 covers 14 residues. CDR1 MNHNY and CDR2 SVGAGI come from the germline V gene (reference sequence). The CDR3 bases are TGTGCCAGCAGTTACTCGGGACAGGCCTATGGCTACACCTTC. The encoded protein is CASSYSGQAYGYTF.

The genes are TRBV21-1 and TRBJ2-5; the table calls TRBD2, which could not be checked here. TRBV21-1 is designated a pseudogene. The length of the CDR3 is 15 residues. The CDR3 nucleotides are TGTGCCAGGTGGACTAGCCAAGAACCGAGAGAGACCCAGTACTTC. It specifies CARWTSQEPRETQYF.

This clone was detected only once. This sequence joins TRBV14 and TRBJ2-4, with 9 bases aligning to TRBD2. The CDR3 covers 15 residues. The junction had 0 bases not matched to a gene; V was cut back by 2 bases and J by 1 base. CDR1 and CDR2 (germline): SGHDN, FVKESK. The CDR3, as DNA: TGTGCCAGCAGCCAACTAGCGGGGGCCAAAAACATTCAGTACTTC. This encodes CASSQLAGAKNIQYF.

The chain couples TRBV5-1 to TRBJ2-2, with 8 bases identical to TRBD2. The CDR3 totals 16 residues. Trimming at V came to 4 bases and at J to 1 base, leaving 6 bases not matched to a gene. CDR1 is SGHRS, CDR2 YFSETQ, per germline. The CDR3 bases are TGCGCCAGCAGCCGACTTCTAGCGGGGAACACCGGGGAGCTGTTTTTT. Amino acids: CASSRLLAGNTGELFF.

V gene TRBV19 combines with J gene TRBJ1-6; possible D gene TRBD1, 5 bases. Germline V gene sequence: CDR1 LNHDA, CDR2 SQIVND (reference sequence). There are 14 residues in the CDR3. Trimming took 6 bases from V and 9 from J, leaving 15 bases between them. Written as DNA, the CDR3 is TGTGCCAGTAGCCGGGGGTACGGAGCTTCACCCCTCCACTTT. This encodes CASSRGYGASPLHF.

The V gene is TRBV7-2, the J gene TRBJ2-3; TRBD2 might be the D (6 bases). The CDR3 is made up of 15 amino acids. The ends were cut back, 5 bases at V and 3 bases at J, with 15 bases in the middle. Per germline, CDR1 SGHTA and CDR2 FQGNSA. CDR3 coding DNA: TGTGCCAGCAGCCCGACGGGACTTCCGACAGATACGCAGTATTTT. Translated, it gives CASSPTGLPTDTQYF.

The J gene is TRBJ1-2, the V gene TRBV21-1; the D call of TRBD1 is as the table states it, not checked on the DNA. TRBV21-1 corresponds to a pseudogene. The CDR3 spans 17 residues. The CDR3 region has the DNA TGTGCCAGCAGCAGCCACAAGGAGACAGGTCCTGCGGCTGGCTACACCTTC. Translating it yields CASSSHKETGPAAGYTF.